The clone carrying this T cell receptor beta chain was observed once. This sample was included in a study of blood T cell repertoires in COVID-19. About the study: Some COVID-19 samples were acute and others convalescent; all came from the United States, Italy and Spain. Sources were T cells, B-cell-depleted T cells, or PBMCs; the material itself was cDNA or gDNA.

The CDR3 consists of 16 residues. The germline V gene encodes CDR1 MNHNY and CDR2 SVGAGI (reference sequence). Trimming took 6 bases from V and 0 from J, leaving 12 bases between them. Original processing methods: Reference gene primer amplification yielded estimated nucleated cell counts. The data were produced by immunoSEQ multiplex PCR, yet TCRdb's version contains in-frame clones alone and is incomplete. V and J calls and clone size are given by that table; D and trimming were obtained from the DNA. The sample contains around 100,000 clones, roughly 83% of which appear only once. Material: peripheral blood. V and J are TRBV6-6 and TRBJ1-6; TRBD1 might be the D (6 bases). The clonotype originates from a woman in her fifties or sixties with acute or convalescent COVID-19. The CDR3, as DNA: TGTGCCAGCAGGATACAGGGAAGCTCCTATAATTCACCCCTCCACTTT. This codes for CASRIQGSSYNSPLHF.